The clone carrying this T cell receptor (beta chain) was counted a single time. Other DNA sequences in the same sample also yield this CDR3. Produced via immunoSEQ multiplex PCR; TCRdb's table is partial and in-frame only. The sample lists hundreds of thousands of clones; about 85% were seen once. Individuals drawn from around 25 US areas were roughly 18 to 89 years old. Participant-reported clinical history was the basis for cohort assignment. This CDR3 region has 14 residues. Trimming removed 1 base at V and 2 bases at J, with 9 bases between. Germline CDR1 and CDR2: SGHAT and FQNNGV. The sample is drawn from a study of blood T cell repertoires in COVID-19. Study-wide context: COVID-19 samples, acute and convalescent, were from the United States, Italy and Spain. In each case, the material was cDNA or gDNA derived from T cells, B-cell-depleted T cells, or PBMCs.

This sequence was found in a woman younger than 30 with acute COVID-19. The chain uses TRBV11-2 and TRBJ2-7, with a weak D call TRBD1 (6 bases). Sequences were obtained from PBMCs or T cells enriched from blood (not recorded which). The CDR3 nucleotides are TGTGCCAGCAGCTTAGGCAGGGGACCCTACGAGCAGTACTTC. This sequence encodes CASSLGRGPYEQYF.